This is a list of T cell receptor beta chains from one sample in a study of blood T cells in healthy people across ages. TCRdb ran MiXCR on the 5' RACE reads and lists one entry per CDR3 protein. The repertoire consists of some 700,000 distinct CDR3 sequences, with approximately 39% occurring once and the leading ten covering 20% to 25%. Specimen: blood. All receptors come from an older woman in good health. The CDR3 runs from the conserved cysteine through the conserved F or W. The D gene is left open where the match is weak. The size field is filled for only some rows; it gives once, few, many or a size class.

TRBJ2-1	TRBD2	TRBV7-2	many	TGTGCCAGCAGCTTAGCTAGCGGGAGAGGTAATGAGCAGTTCTTC	CASSLASGRGNEQFF
TRBJ1-5	-	TRBV10-2	few	TGCGCCAGCAGTGCAGGGTATAGACAGCCCCAGCATTTT	CASSAGYRQPQHF
TRBJ2-2	TRBD2	TRBV20-1	-	TGCAGTGCTAGACCCGGGACTAGCGTTCCCGGGGAGCTGTTTTTT	CSARPGTSVPGELFF
TRBJ1-6	-	TRBV14	few	TGTGCCAGCCGACAGGTTGATAATTCACCCCTCCACTTT	CASRQVDNSPLHF
TRBJ1-5	-	TRBV21-1	few	TGTGCCAGCAGCAATCGTGGGTCAGGGATCCAGCCCCAGCATTTT	CASSNRGSGIQPQHF
TRBJ2-1	TRBD2	TRBV6-5	few	TGTGCCAGCAGCAGACTAGCTCCAAAAGGGGATGAGCAGTTCTTC	CASSRLAPKGDEQFF
TRBJ2-5	TRBD1	TRBV5-6	-	TGTGCCAGCAGCCCAGCGGACAGGGGATCATACAATGAGCAGTACTTC	CASSPADRGSYNEQYF
TRBJ2-3	TRBD2	TRBV4-2	-	TGTGCCAGCAAAAGAGCGAGCGGGGAGGGCACAGATACGCAGTATTTT	CASKRASGEGTDTQYF
TRBJ2-5	TRBD2	TRBV4-1	many	TGCGCCAGCAGCCAAGATCCTCTAGCGGGTCAAGAGACCCAGTACTTC	CASSQDPLAGQETQYF
TRBJ1-2	TRBD1	TRBV4-3	-	TGCGCCAGCAGCCCCTCCGGACAGGCCCGACGTGGCTACACCTTC	CASSPSGQARRGYTF
TRBJ2-5	-	TRBV7-2	many	TGTGCCAGCAGCCCACAAGGGTGGGAGACCCAGTACTTC	CASSPQGWETQYF
TRBJ2-1	TRBD1	TRBV10-3	-	TGTGCCATCAGCGGACAGGGCGGGGAGTATGAGCAGTTCTTC	CAISGQGGEYEQFF
TRBJ2-5	-	TRBV7-9	-	TGTGCCAGCAGCTTAGCAGGGGCGGATCAAGAGACCCAGTACTTC	CASSLAGADQETQYF
TRBJ2-5	-	TRBV5-1	few	TGCGCCAGCAGCTCAGGCAGGGAAGGTGAGACCCAGTACTTC	CASSSGREGETQYF
TRBJ2-2	TRBD2	TRBV12-3/TRBV12-4	-	TGTGCCAGCAGCCTCGGACTAGCCGAGGCCGGGGAGCTGTTTTTT	CASSLGLAEAGELFF
TRBJ2-1	TRBD2	TRBV6-6	-	TGTGCCAGCAGCCGGACTAGCGGGGAGACCCAGTTCTTC	CASSRTSGETQFF
TRBJ2-7	-	TRBV27	-	TGTGCCAGCAGTTTTGCCGACAGTACCTACGAGCAGTACTTC	CASSFADSTYEQYF
TRBJ1-4	TRBD1	TRBV28	once	TGTGCCAGCGTCCCGCCCCGGACAGGGGTAGCAACTAATGAAAAACTGTTTTTT	CASVPPRTGVATNEKLFF
TRBJ2-5	-	TRBV21-1	few	TGTGCCAGCAGCAAAGGGGGGGAGACCCAGTACTTC	CASSKGGETQYF
TRBJ1-5	-	TRBV30	-	TGTGCCTGGAGGGCCTTACTTTGGAATCAGCCCCAGCATTTT	CAWRALLWNQPQHF
TRBJ1-5	-	TRBV7-2	-	TGTGCCAGCAGCTCAACCGGGACAATCAATCAGCCCCAGCATTTT	CASSSTGTINQPQHF
TRBJ2-7	-	TRBV7-2	few	TGTGCCAGCAGCCACGGACTGTCCCCCTCGGAGTCCTACGAGCAGTACTTC	CASSHGLSPSESYEQYF
TRBJ2-1	TRBD2	TRBV27	-	TGTGCCAGCAGTTCACCGGGACTAGCGACCCACAATGAGCAGTTCTTC	CASSSPGLATHNEQFF
TRBJ1-2	TRBD1	TRBV6-6	few	TGTGCCAGCAGCAACGGAGGGGGCTTCGGCGGCTACACCTTC	CASSNGGGFGGYTF
TRBJ2-7	-	TRBV28	-	TGTGCCAGCAGTCAAGGGCGGGTGGGGGCCTCCTACAATGAGCAGTACTTC	CASSQGRVGASYNEQYF
TRBJ2-5	TRBD1	TRBV25-1	-	TGTGCCAGCAGAACCGGGACAGCTAGAGAGACCCAGTACTTC	CASRTGTARETQYF
TRBJ2-3	-	TRBV7-2	-	TGTGCCAGCAGCTTAGTCACTACTAGCACAGATACGCAGTATTTT	CASSLVTTSTDTQYF
TRBJ2-3	-	TRBV7-3	-	TGTGCCAGCAGCTCGACTGTTACCCGCACAGATACGCAGTATTTT	CASSSTVTRTDTQYF
TRBJ2-7	TRBD1	TRBV18	-	TGTGCCAGCTCACTAGACAGGGGGAGTTTCTACGAGCAGTACTTC	CASSLDRGSFYEQYF